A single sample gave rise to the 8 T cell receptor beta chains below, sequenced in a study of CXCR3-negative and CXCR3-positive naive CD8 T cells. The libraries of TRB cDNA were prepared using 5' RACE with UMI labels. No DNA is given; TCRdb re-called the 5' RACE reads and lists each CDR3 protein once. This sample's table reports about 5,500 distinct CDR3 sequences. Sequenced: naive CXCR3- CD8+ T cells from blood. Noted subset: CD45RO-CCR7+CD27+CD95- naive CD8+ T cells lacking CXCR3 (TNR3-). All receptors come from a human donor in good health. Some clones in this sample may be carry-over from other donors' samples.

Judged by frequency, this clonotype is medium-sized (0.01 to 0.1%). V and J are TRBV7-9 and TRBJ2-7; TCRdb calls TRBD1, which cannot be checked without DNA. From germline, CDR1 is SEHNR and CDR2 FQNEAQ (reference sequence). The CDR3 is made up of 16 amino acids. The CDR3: CASTPPPGTEFYEQYF.

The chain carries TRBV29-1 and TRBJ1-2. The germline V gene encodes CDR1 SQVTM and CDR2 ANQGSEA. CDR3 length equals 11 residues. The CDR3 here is CSVVSRYGYTF.

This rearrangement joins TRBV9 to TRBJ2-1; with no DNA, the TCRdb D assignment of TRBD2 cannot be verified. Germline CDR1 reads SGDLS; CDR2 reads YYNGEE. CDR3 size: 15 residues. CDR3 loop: CASSVAASGLNEQFF.

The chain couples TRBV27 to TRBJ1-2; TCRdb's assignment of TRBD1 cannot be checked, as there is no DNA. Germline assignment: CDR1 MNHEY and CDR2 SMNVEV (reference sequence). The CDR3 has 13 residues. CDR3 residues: CASSTGNLYGYTF.

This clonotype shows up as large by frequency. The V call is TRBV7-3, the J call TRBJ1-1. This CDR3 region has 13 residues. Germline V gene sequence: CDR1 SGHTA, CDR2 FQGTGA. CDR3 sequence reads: CASSLQHGTEAFF. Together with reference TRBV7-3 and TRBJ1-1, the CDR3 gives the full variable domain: GAGVSQTPSNKVTEKGKYVELRCDPISGHTALYWYRQSLGQGPEFLIYFQGTGAADDSGLPNDRFFAVRPEGSVSTLKIQRTERGDSAVYLCASSLQHGTEAFFGQGTRLTVV.

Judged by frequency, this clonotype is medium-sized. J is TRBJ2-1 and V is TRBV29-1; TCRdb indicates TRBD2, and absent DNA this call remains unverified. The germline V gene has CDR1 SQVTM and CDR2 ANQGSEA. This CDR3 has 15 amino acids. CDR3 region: CSVRTSRSSYNEQFF.

CDR3 sequence reads: CASNGVLGWEAFF. V gene TRBV19 combines with J gene TRBJ1-1. This CDR3 region has 13 residues. CDR1 and CDR2 (germline): LNHDA, SQIVND (reference sequence). Supplemented by reference TRBV19 and TRBJ1-1, the full variable domain reads DGGITQSPKYLFRKEGQNVTLSCEQNLNHDAMYWYRQDPGQGLRLIYYSQIVNDFQKGDIAEGYSVSREKKESFPLTVTSAQKNPTAFYLCASNGVLGWEAFFGQGTRLTVV.

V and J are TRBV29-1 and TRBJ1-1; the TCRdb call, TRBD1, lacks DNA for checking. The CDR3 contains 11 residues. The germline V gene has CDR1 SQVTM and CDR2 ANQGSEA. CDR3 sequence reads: CSSRVRDEAFF.